The rows below give T cell receptor beta chains drawn from one sample of a study of blood T cell repertoires in COVID-19. Only in-frame clones appear in the TCRdb table, and some are missing; sequencing was by immunoSEQ multiplex PCR. The sample holds about 220,000 clones; 80% are singletons and the top ten take over 10%. Sequenced input: peripheral blood. The receptors were sampled from a human donor in a cohort sampled during active COVID-19. Each CDR3 is given with its conserved first and last residue. Each record gives: D gene, J gene, clone size, V gene, CDR3 protein, CDR3 DNA. The D gene is left open where the match is weak. Clone size is shown for a subset of rows, as once, few, many or a class of expanded clone.

D: .; J: TRBJ1-5; size: .; V: TRBV5-1; CDR3: CASSLGQDQPQHF; DNA: TGCGCCAGCAGCTTGGGTCAGGATCAGCCCCAGCATTTT
D: .; J: TRBJ2-2; size: .; V: TRBV18; CDR3: CASSPSEVRTGELFF; DNA: TGTGCCAGCTCACCTTCAGAGGTACGGACCGGGGAGCTGTTTTTT
D: .; J: TRBJ1-2; size: .; V: TRBV6-5; CDR3: CASRVVGDYGYTF; DNA: TGTGCCAGCCGGGTGGTAGGAGACTATGGCTACACCTTC
D: .; J: TRBJ2-5; size: once; V: TRBV7-3; CDR3: CASSLTQAARTQYF; DNA: TGTGCCAGCAGCTTAACGCAAGCGGCCAGGACCCAGTACTTC
D: TRBD1; J: TRBJ2-7; size: once; V: TRBV4-3; CDR3: CASSQGQGPGYEQYF; DNA: TGCGCCAGCAGCCAAGGACAGGGACCGGGCTACGAGCAGTACTTC
D: TRBD1; J: TRBJ2-2; size: few; V: TRBV29-1; CDR3: CSGGQGLGELFF; DNA: TGCAGCGGGGGACAGGGATTAGGGGAGCTGTTTTTT
D: .; J: TRBJ1-4; size: .; V: TRBV11-2; CDR3: CASSLDPGRGDEKLFF; DNA: TGTGCCAGCAGCTTGGACCCGGGGAGGGGGGATGAAAAACTGTTTTTT
D: TRBD2; J: TRBJ2-1; size: .; V: TRBV9; CDR3: CASSGREGVNEQFF; DNA: TGTGCCAGCAGCGGCAGGGAGGGAGTAAATGAGCAGTTCTTC
D: .; J: TRBJ1-6; size: .; V: TRBV6-5; CDR3: CASSFSKLYNSPLHF; DNA: TGTGCCAGCAGTTTCTCGAAGCTCTATAATTCACCCCTCCACTTT
D: .; J: TRBJ2-7; size: .; V: TRBV4-2; CDR3: CASSTEEDSYEQYF; DNA: TGTGCCAGCAGCACGGAGGAAGACTCCTACGAGCAGTACTTC
D: .; J: TRBJ2-7; size: .; V: TRBV4-2; CDR3: CASSQTFWGREDEQYF; DNA: TGTGCCAGCAGCCAGACATTCTGGGGCAGGGAAGACGAGCAGTACTTC
D: .; J: TRBJ2-7; size: .; V: TRBV2; CDR3: CASSRTVSSYEQYF; DNA: TGTGCCAGCTCCAGGACAGTGAGCTCCTACGAGCAGTACTTC
D: .; J: TRBJ1-6; size: .; V: TRBV10-3; CDR3: CAISEGEGNSPLHF; DNA: TGTGCCATCAGTGAGGGGGAGGGGAATTCACCCCTCCACTTT
D: .; J: TRBJ2-7; size: .; V: TRBV7-2; CDR3: CASSLDRSHEQYF; DNA: TGTGCCAGCAGCTTAGACAGAAGCCACGAGCAGTACTTC
D: .; J: TRBJ1-1; size: .; V: TRBV6-5; CDR3: CASSYGGPKLNTEAFF; DNA: TGTGCCAGCAGTTACGGGGGCCCAAAACTAAACACTGAAGCTTTCTTT
D: .; J: TRBJ2-7; size: .; V: TRBV19; CDR3: CASSMRHFYEQYF; DNA: TGTGCCAGTAGTATGAGGCACTTCTACGAGCAGTACTTC
D: .; J: TRBJ1-5; size: .; V: TRBV5-5; CDR3: CASSSDNTRQPQHF; DNA: TGTGCCAGCAGCTCGGACAATACGCGCCAGCCCCAGCATTTT
D: .; J: TRBJ1-6; size: .; V: TRBV30; CDR3: CARGDLEGDSPLHF; DNA: TGTGCACGGGGGGACTTAGAAGGGGATTCACCCCTCCACTTT
D: .; J: TRBJ2-5; size: once; V: TRBV19; CDR3: CASSNRQKMGETQYF; DNA: TGTGCCAGTAGTAACAGACAGAAGATGGGTGAGACCCAGTACTTC
D: TRBD1; J: TRBJ2-3; size: .; V: TRBV24-1; CDR3: CATSDHLTGREGDTQYF; DNA: TGTGCCACCAGTGACCACCTGACAGGGAGAGAAGGAGATACGCAGTATTTT
D: .; J: TRBJ1-4; size: .; V: TRBV28; CDR3: CASRAGGINEKLFF; DNA: TGTGCCAGCAGGGCCGGGGGAATAAATGAAAAACTGTTTTTT
D: TRBD2; J: TRBJ2-2; size: .; V: TRBV7-2; CDR3: CASSLTSGGTGELFF; DNA: TGTGCCAGCAGCCTAACTAGCGGGGGCACCGGGGAGCTGTTTTTT
D: TRBD1; J: TRBJ2-3; size: .; V: TRBV11-1; CDR3: CASSPRTGGGDTQYF; DNA: TGTGCCAGCAGCCCGCGGACAGGGGGAGGGGATACGCAGTATTTT
D: .; J: TRBJ1-5; size: few; V: TRBV28; CDR3: CASSRQLNQPQHF; DNA: TGTGCCAGCAGTCGACAGCTCAATCAGCCCCAGCATTTT
D: TRBD1; J: TRBJ1-3; size: .; V: TRBV5-1; CDR3: CASSLAPRQGLGNTIYF; DNA: TGCGCCAGCAGCTTGGCCCCCCGACAGGGATTAGGAAACACCATATATTTT
D: .; J: TRBJ1-1; size: once; V: TRBV12-3/TRBV12-4; CDR3: CASSLTGPTEAFF; DNA: TGTGCCAGCAGTTTAACAGGTCCCACTGAAGCTTTCTTT
D: .; J: TRBJ2-1; size: .; V: TRBV2; CDR3: CASLSLNEQFF; DNA: TGTGCCAGCCTATCTCTGAATGAGCAGTTCTTC
D: .; J: TRBJ1-6; size: once; V: TRBV7-8; CDR3: CASSLGEQGANSPLHF; DNA: TGTGCCAGCAGCTTAGGAGAACAGGGCGCAAATTCACCCCTCCACTTT
D: TRBD1; J: TRBJ2-2; size: .; V: TRBV18; CDR3: CASSPSGTGVTGELFF; DNA: TGTGCCAGCTCACCATCAGGGACAGGGGTCACCGGGGAGCTGTTTTTT
D: TRBD1; J: TRBJ2-2; size: .; V: TRBV6-6; CDR3: CASSRTGTGELFF; DNA: TGTGCCAGCAGTAGGACAGGGACCGGGGAGCTGTTTTTT
D: .; J: TRBJ1-5; size: once; V: TRBV7-9; CDR3: CASSLGGGGQPQHF; DNA: TGTGCCAGCAGCTTAGGGGGGGGCGGGCAGCCCCAGCATTTT
D: TRBD1; J: TRBJ1-1; size: .; V: TRBV28; CDR3: CASSPGTASAEAFF; DNA: TGTGCCAGCAGTCCGGGGACAGCAAGCGCTGAAGCTTTCTTT
D: .; J: TRBJ2-1; size: .; V: TRBV5-6; CDR3: CASRSTVTPPNNEQFF; DNA: TGTGCCAGCAGATCAACAGTCACCCCGCCGAACAATGAGCAGTTCTTC
D: .; J: TRBJ1-2; size: .; V: TRBV6-5; CDR3: CASTRQGYGYTF; DNA: TGTGCCAGCACGCGGCAGGGGTATGGCTACACCTTC
D: .; J: TRBJ2-1; size: .; V: TRBV4-1; CDR3: CASSQESREQFF; DNA: TGCGCCAGCAGCCAGGAGTCCCGGGAGCAGTTCTTC
D: .; J: TRBJ2-3; size: .; V: TRBV3-1/TRBV3-2; CDR3: CASSQVLALGTQYF; DNA: TGTGCCAGCAGCCAAGTCCTAGCTCTAGGTACGCAGTATTTT
D: .; J: TRBJ2-1; size: .; V: TRBV6-5; CDR3: CASSYSRGIQFF; DNA: TGTGCCAGCAGTTACTCGAGGGGGATCCAGTTCTTC
D: .; J: TRBJ2-3; size: few; V: TRBV9; CDR3: CASSVDPGATDTQYF; DNA: TGTGCCAGCAGCGTAGATCCAGGGGCCACAGATACGCAGTATTTT
D: TRBD2; J: TRBJ2-1; size: few; V: TRBV7-8; CDR3: CASSSTLLAGGPNEQFF; DNA: TGTGCCAGCAGCAGTACCCTTCTAGCGGGAGGGCCCAATGAGCAGTTCTTC
D: .; J: TRBJ1-6; size: .; V: TRBV14; CDR3: CASSFGRRGSPLHF; DNA: TGTGCCAGCAGTTTCGGGAGGAGGGGTTCACCCCTCCACTTT
D: .; J: TRBJ1-3; size: .; V: TRBV12-3/TRBV12-4; CDR3: CASSLVGNTIYF; DNA: TGTGCCAGCAGTTTAGTAGGAAACACCATATATTTT
D: TRBD1; J: TRBJ1-2; size: many; V: TRBV29-1; CDR3: CSVEVFTGQGVSGYTF; DNA: TGCAGCGTTGAAGTCTTCACTGGACAGGGGGTTTCTGGCTACACCTTC
D: TRBD1; J: TRBJ1-2; size: .; V: TRBV29-1; CDR3: CSVETYRGLYGYTF; DNA: TGCAGCGTTGAGACCTACAGGGGGCTTTATGGCTACACCTTC
D: TRBD2; J: TRBJ2-4; size: .; V: TRBV7-2; CDR3: CASSLQRGAGNIQYF; DNA: TGTGCCAGCAGCCTACAGCGGGGGGCGGGGAACATTCAGTACTTC
D: .; J: TRBJ1-2; size: .; V: TRBV4-3; CDR3: CASSQDYAVSGYTF; DNA: TGCGCCAGCAGCCAAGATTATGCGGTTTCTGGCTACACCTTC
D: TRBD1; J: TRBJ1-4; size: few; V: TRBV20-1; CDR3: CSASLDRGNEKLFF; DNA: TGCAGTGCTAGTCTGGACAGGGGGAATGAAAAACTGTTTTTT
D: .; J: TRBJ2-7; size: .; V: TRBV5-4; CDR3: CASSRRQSSYEQYF; DNA: TGTGCCAGCAGCAGGCGACAGAGCTCCTACGAGCAGTACTTC
D: .; J: TRBJ1-2; size: .; V: TRBV7-9; CDR3: CASSSEAGGNSYGYTF; DNA: TGTGCCAGCAGCTCTGAAGCGGGGGGCAACTCTTATGGCTACACCTTC
D: .; J: TRBJ1-5; size: .; V: TRBV19; CDR3: CASSIALDRDQPQHF; DNA: TGTGCCAGTAGTATAGCCTTGGACAGAGATCAGCCCCAGCATTTT
D: .; J: TRBJ2-3; size: .; V: TRBV21-1; CDR3: CASSRREGTDTQYF; DNA: TGTGCCAGCAGCCGAAGGGAGGGGACAGATACGCAGTATTTT
D: .; J: TRBJ1-5; size: .; V: TRBV5-8; CDR3: CASSSRVAMLNQPQHF; DNA: TGTGCCAGCAGCTCCAGGGTTGCGATGCTCAATCAGCCCCAGCATTTT